This entry is about one T cell receptor beta chain. What it binds is unknown. The ends were cut back, 4 bases at V and 4 bases at J, with 17 bases in the middle. CDR3 length: 15 amino acids. CDR1 SGHRS and CDR2 YFSETQ come from the germline V gene. The PCR had 60 Vbeta and 13 Jbeta primers. Method: immunoSEQ multiplex PCR; TCRdb's copy keeps in-frame clones and lacks some. In the table there are 130,000 to 150,000 clones, roughly 64% of which are singletons. This entry belongs to a study of cytomegalovirus exposure and HLA in healthy donors. The wider study: An analysis done earlier identified 95 million to 140 million unique TCR beta sequences from roughly 190 million T cells.

Findings of the study overall: Researchers reported in a later analysis that a missense DCLRE1C variant was tied to TCR beta V- and J-gene trimming. An analysis was carried out later, and it reportedly showed fewer N-insertions in an Asian-associated ancestry cluster than the roughly 670-donor mean.

This TCR derives from a woman in her thirties in good health and CMV-seropositive. Sequenced sample: PBMCs. The chain joins TRBV5-1 to TRBJ1-2; perhaps TRBD1 as D (5 bases). Written as DNA, the CDR3 is TGCGCCAGCAGCGTGGAAGCGCAGGGCACCTATGGCTACACCTTC. Its translation is CASSVEAQGTYGYTF.